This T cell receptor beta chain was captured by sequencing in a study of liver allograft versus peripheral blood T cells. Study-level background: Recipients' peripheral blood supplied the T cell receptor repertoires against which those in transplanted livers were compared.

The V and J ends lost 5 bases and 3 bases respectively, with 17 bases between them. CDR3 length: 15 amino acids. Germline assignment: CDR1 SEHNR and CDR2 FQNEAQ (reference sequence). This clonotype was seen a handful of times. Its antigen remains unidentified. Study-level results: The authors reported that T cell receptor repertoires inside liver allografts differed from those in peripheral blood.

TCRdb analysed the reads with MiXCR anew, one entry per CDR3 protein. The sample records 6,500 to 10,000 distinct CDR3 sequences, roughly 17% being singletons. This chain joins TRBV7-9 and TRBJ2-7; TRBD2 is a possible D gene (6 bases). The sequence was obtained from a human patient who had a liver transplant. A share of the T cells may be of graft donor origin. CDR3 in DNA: TGTGCCAGCAGCGCACCGGGACTGAACTTCTACGAGCAGTACTTC. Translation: CASSAPGLNFYEQYF. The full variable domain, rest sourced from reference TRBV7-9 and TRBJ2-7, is DTGVSQNPRHKITKRGQNVTFRCDPISEHNRLYWYRQTLGQGPEFLTYFQNEAQLEKSRLLSDRFSAERPKGSFSTLEIQRTEQGDSAMYLCASSAPGLNFYEQYFGPGTRLTVT.